These 26 T cell receptor beta chains originate from one sample sequenced in a study of blood T cells in healthy people across ages. Combining a sample-barcoded 5' primer with a J-beta primer mix, a second PCR ran for about 7 to 11 cycles. TCRdb ran MiXCR on the 5' RACE reads and lists one entry per CDR3 protein. Among 630,000 or so distinct CDR3 sequences listed, approximately 30% were seen once. Sequenced: blood. The origin of the receptors is a woman older than 75 in good health.

This clonotype has at least ten counts. In DNA form, the CDR3 reads TGTGCCAGCAGCCCCCGGACAGGGGGCTCGGGGGAGCAGTACTTC. Its protein is CASSPRTGGSGEQYF. This chain connects TRBV7-8 to TRBJ2-7; 11 nucleotides align to TRBD1. Trimming at V came to 5 bases and at J to 7 bases, leaving 10 bases not matched to a gene. Germline loops: CDR1 SGHVS, CDR2 FQNEAQ. The length of the CDR3 is 15 residues.

The chain couples TRBV9 to TRBJ2-1, with TRBD2 matching 13 bases. This CDR3 is built from 16 residues. Per the germline V gene, CDR1 is SGDLS and CDR2 is YYNGEE. Trimming took 1 base from V and 4 from J; bases not matched to a gene: 2. The CDR3 DNA reads TGTGCCAGCAGCGTAAAGGGACTAGCGGGGTACAATGAGCAGTTCTTC. Encoded protein: CASSVKGLAGYNEQFF.

The V and J genes are TRBV28 and TRBJ2-5; D gene ambiguous. Matching the DNA end better, TRBJ2-7 makes the J call doubtful. The CDR3 consists of 12 residues. Germline values: CDR1 MDHEN, CDR2 SYDVKM. CDR3 region: CASSRLAYEQYF. As DNA, the CDR3 is TGTGCCAGCAGCCGATTAGCCTACGAGCAGTACTTC.

This clonotype appeared once. It may be a read error: a sequence one base away is much more abundant. The gene calls are TRBV7-3 and TRBJ1-1; no clear D gene. CDR3 length: 13 residues. CDR1 and CDR2 from the germline V gene are SGHTA and FQGTGA. Written as DNA, the CDR3 is TGTGCCAGCAGAATTGCACGGAACACTGAAGTTTTCTTT. Translation: CASRIARNTEVFF.

This chain links TRBV6-1 with TRBJ2-5; no definite D call. The closer fit of TRBJ2-7 to the DNA end suggests the J call may be wrong. CDR1 MNHNS and CDR2 SASEGT come from the germline V gene. The CDR3 has 12 residues. The CDR3 sequence is CASSELSAEQYF. In nucleotides, the CDR3 is TGTGCCAGCAGTGAACTAAGCGCCGAGCAGTACTTC.

This sequence joins TRBV20-1 and TRBJ2-7; 9 nucleotides match TRBD1. V shed 6 bases, J shed 4 bases, and the junction held 10 bases outside the gene matches. The germline gives CDR1 DFQATT, CDR2 SNEGSKA (reference sequence). The CDR3 is 14 residues long. The CDR3 protein is CSASTGTGLYEQYF. CDR3 sequence (DNA): TGCAGTGCCTCAACCGGGACAGGGCTTTACGAGCAGTACTTC.

This clonotype has only a few counts. The V and J genes are TRBV5-6 and TRBJ2-2, with D unresolved. CDR1 and CDR2 from the germline V gene are SGHDT and YYEEEE. Trimming pared 2 bases from V and 0 bases from J, leaving 8 bases between. CDR3 size: 15 residues. The CDR3 DNA reads TGTGCCAGCAGCTTTGGACGGCCGAACACCGGGGAGCTGTTTTTT. Amino acids: CASSFGRPNTGELFF.

For this clonotype: Since a much larger clone is just one base distant, this may be a read error. The rearrangement links TRBV15 to TRBJ1-5, with D perhaps matching TRBD1 (5 bases). Trimming stripped 1 base from V and 3 bases from J, with 10 bases between. The CDR3 has 15 residues. Germline V gene lookup returns CDR1 LNHNV and CDR2 YYDKDF (reference sequence). The CDR3 DNA reads TGTGCCACCAGCAGAGGAAGGGACTCCAATCAGCCCCAGCATTTT. Amino acids: CATSRGRDSNQPQHF.

V gene TRBV28 combines with J gene TRBJ2-2; TRBD1 or TRBD2 may be the D gene (6 bases each). Germline CDR1 MDHEN, CDR2 SYDVKM. With 7 bases removed from V and 2 bases from J, the gap between germline ends came to 29 bases. The CDR3 covers 20 residues. The CDR3 DNA reads as TGTGCCAGCACCTATTCTGGGGGGCACTCCGGACAGATAAACACCGGGGAGCTGTTTTTT. Translating gives CASTYSGGHSGQINTGELFF.

This clonotype was counted many times. The rearrangement uses TRBV21-1 and TRBJ2-3; the D segment call TRBD1 is taken from the table without a DNA check. TRBV21-1 is described as a pseudogene. The CDR3 consists of 19 residues. The CDR3 coding sequence is TGTGCCAGCAGCAAATTTGGGGACAGTGCCTTCGTTAGCACAGATACGCAGTATTTT. Its translation: CASSKFGDSAFVSTDTQYF.

This clonotype was detected once. A single base separates this from a much larger clone, so it may be a read error. The chain is built from TRBV29-1 and TRBJ1-4; D possibly corresponds to TRBD1 (5 bases). Germline assignment: CDR1 SQVTM and CDR2 ANQGSEA. Trimming removed 7 bases at V and 8 bases at J, with 20 bases between. The CDR3 is 14 residues long. The CDR3 here is CSAGGPQGTEKLFF. CDR3 in DNA: TGCAGCGCTGGAGGACCCCAGGGTACGGAAAAACTGTTTTTT.

This clonotype appeared once. The junction and the germline gene differ at one end; a read error may be behind it. J is TRBJ2-1 and V is TRBV5-1; D unclear. This CDR3 is 14 amino acids long. The germline gives CDR1 SGHRS, CDR2 YFSETQ. The CDR3 loop is CASSQTRGHNEQVF. DNA of the CDR3: TGCGCCAGCAGCCAGACCAGAGGCCACAATGAGCAGGTCTTC.

This chain links TRBV14 with TRBJ1-2; maybe TRBD1 (5 bases). The CDR3 has 18 amino acids. Deletions cut 0 bases from V and 3 bases from J, with 20 bases between. Germline CDR1 is SGHDN and CDR2 is FVKESK. The CDR3 nucleotides read TGTGCCAGCAGCCAAGATGGGAGAACAGGCTCTTGGGACTATGGCTACACCTTC. Translating gives CASSQDGRTGSWDYGYTF.

This clonotype was counted at least ten times. The V and J genes are TRBV12-3 or TRBV12-4 and TRBJ1-1; no reliable D call. The CDR3 is 12 amino acids. V was shortened by 3 bases and J by 6 bases, with 8 bases between the two germline ends. The CDR3, as DNA: TGTGCCAGCAGTTTTTGGGGTTCTGAAGCTTTCTTT. Encoded protein: CASSFWGSEAFF.

This clonotype was recorded at least ten times. A clone one base away is much larger, so this may be a read error. The chain combines TRBV4-1 with TRBJ2-5; D remains unclear. The CDR3 totals 12 residues. Germline lookup yields CDR1 MGHRA and CDR2 YSYEKL. Between the trimmed V and J ends, which lost 0 bases and 11 bases, there was a span of 10 bases. CDR3 nucleotides: TGCGCCAGCAGCCAAGATAGAAATGAGCAGTACTTC. Protein sequence: CASSQDRNEQYF.

The chain recombines TRBV3-1 with TRBJ1-1; TRBD1 aligns across 10 bases. The V and J ends lost 4 bases and 0 bases, in that order; junction bases with no gene match: 14. The CDR3 spans 19 residues. CDR1 is LGHDT, CDR2 YNNKEL, per germline (reference sequence). In nucleotides, the CDR3 is TGTGCCAGCAGCCGAGGCTTGGGAGGGACAGGGGTCATGAACACTGAAGCTTTCTTT. It codes for CASSRGLGGTGVMNTEAFF.

V and J are TRBV20-1 and TRBJ2-1, with D perhaps matching TRBD2 (6 bases). This CDR3 region has 13 residues. In germline, CDR1 is DFQATT, CDR2 SNEGSKA (reference sequence). Between the trimmed V and J ends, which lost 7 bases and 0 bases, there was a span of 10 bases. CDR3 bases: TGCAGTGTAGCGGTTAGCTCCTACAATGAGCAGTTCTTC. Translation gives CSVAVSSYNEQFF.

This clonotype has at least ten counts. The V gene is TRBV11-3, the J gene TRBJ2-1; D gene uncertain. Germline-derived CDR1 and CDR2 are SGHNT and YENEEA. The CDR3 contains 17 residues. Trimming removed 0 bases from V and 5 bases from J, with 17 bases in between. This CDR3 reads CASSLDRTNDGHNEQFF. The CDR3 bases are TGTGCCAGCAGCTTAGATAGAACAAACGACGGGCACAATGAGCAGTTCTTC.

This clonotype appeared a few times. The chain employs TRBV15 and TRBJ1-2, with a possible D match to TRBD1 (5 bases). Trimming took off 0 bases at V and 4 bases at J, with 15 bases between the two ends. This CDR3 contains 16 residues. In germline, CDR1 is LNHNV, CDR2 YYDKDF (reference sequence). The CDR3: CATSRDRGDVSYGYTF. CDR3 nucleotide sequence: TGTGCCACCAGCAGAGATCGGGGGGATGTCAGCTATGGCTACACCTTC.

The chain recombines TRBV6-5 with TRBJ1-6; a possible D gene is TRBD1 (6 bases). V gave up 2 bases and J gave up 10 bases, with 15 bases separating them. CDR1 is MNHEY and CDR2 is SVGAGI in the germline V gene. The CDR3 is 15 amino acids. The CDR3 loop is CASSYPSQGQSPLHF. The CDR3 DNA sequence: TGTGCCAGCAGTTACCCAAGTCAGGGGCAATCACCCCTCCACTTT.

This clonotype showed up many times. The chain employs TRBV7-8 and TRBJ2-6; 7 nucleotides align to TRBD1. The CDR3 spans 18 residues. In germline, CDR1 is SGHVS, CDR2 FQNEAQ. The V gene end was trimmed by 5 bases and the J gene end by 0 bases; junction bases not matched to a gene: 10. The CDR3 nucleotides are TGTGCCAGCAGCCCTACAGGGGTACTGCGCTCTGGGGCCAACGTCCTGACTTTC. It is translated as CASSPTGVLRSGANVLTF.

This clonotype occurred many times. The V call is TRBV29-1, the J call TRBJ2-7; 9 bases line up with TRBD1. After removal of 3 bases from V and 0 bases from J, the junction contained 6 bases not matched to a gene. CDR1 and CDR2 from the germline V gene are SQVTM and ANQGSEA. CDR3 length: 15 amino acids. The CDR3 sequence is CSVDYRGLSSYEQYF. In DNA, the CDR3 is TGCAGCGTTGATTACAGGGGGCTCAGCTCCTACGAGCAGTACTTC.

This clonotype has just a few counts. The chain joins TRBV20-1 to TRBJ2-2; D is unresolved. Trimming removed 3 bases from V and 4 bases from J, with 9 bases in between. The germline CDR1 and CDR2 sequences are DFQATT and SNEGSKA (reference sequence). CDR3 length: 13 residues. In nucleotides, the CDR3 is TGCAGTGCTAGGTCCTCCACCACCGGGGAGCTGTTTTTT. It yields the protein CSARSSTTGELFF.

This clonotype has a single count. One junction end does not reproduce the germline sequence, and a read error may be involved. This chain uses TRBV12-3 or TRBV12-4 with TRBJ2-3; 10 bases align to TRBD2. This CDR3 is 15 amino acids long. The CDR3 DNA sequence: TGTGCCGGCAGTTGGGCTAGCGGGAGAAGAGATACGCAGTATTTT. Protein product: CAGSWASGRRDTQYF.

This clonotype appeared a few times. The rearrangement joins TRBV12-3 or TRBV12-4 to TRBJ2-2, with D perhaps being TRBD1 or TRBD2 (5 bases each). The CDR3 runs to 14 residues. Trimming removed 5 bases from V and 4 bases from J, with 11 bases in between. The CDR3 protein is CASSTSGGTGELFF. The CDR3 region has the DNA TGTGCCAGCAGTACTTCTGGGGGCACCGGGGAGCTGTTTTTT.

Many counts were recorded for this clonotype. The chain couples TRBV7-2 to TRBJ2-1; D not resolved. Germline V gives CDR1 SGHTA, CDR2 FQGNSA. This CDR3 has 13 amino acids. V was pared by 3 bases and J by 5 bases, with 8 bases between. The CDR3 spells CASSLGYHNEQFF. Written as DNA, the CDR3 is TGTGCCAGCAGCTTGGGATACCACAATGAGCAGTTCTTC.